The 10 T cell receptor beta chains below come from one sample, sequenced in a study of shared clonotypes between healthy human individuals. Method: immunoSEQ multiplex PCR; TCRdb's copy keeps in-frame clones and lacks some. The sample consists of 2 million to 3 million clones, over 85% of them appearing once. The sequenced sample was naive CD4+ T cells from PBMCs. Subset given: CD45RA+ positively selected. The receptors shown here come from a man aged 18 to 30 in good health. Some clones in this sample may be carry-over from other donors' samples.

This rearrangement joins TRBV7-9 to TRBJ2-3; possible D gene TRBD2, 6 bases. The length of the CDR3 is 15 residues. V lost 6 bases and J 5 bases, leaving 18 bases between the germline ends. Germline V gives CDR1 SEHNR, CDR2 FQNEAQ (reference sequence). CDR3 in amino acids: CASRNGTGSIDTQYF. The CDR3 DNA sequence: TGTGCCAGCAGGAACGGGACTGGCTCCATAGATACGCAGTATTTT.

The chain links TRBV30 to TRBJ2-7; D possibly corresponds to TRBD2 (6 bases). The V and J ends lost 3 bases and 3 bases respectively, with 15 bases between them. CDR1 is GTSNPN, CDR2 SVGIG, per germline (reference sequence). The CDR3 totals 14 residues. CDR3 region: CAWRGPGEGYEQYF. The CDR3 region has the DNA TGTGCCTGGAGAGGACCGGGGGAAGGCTACGAGCAGTACTTC. Together with reference TRBV30 and TRBJ2-7, the CDR3 gives the full variable domain: SQTIHQWPATLVQPVGSPLSLECTVEGTSNPNLYWYRQAAGRGLQLLFYSVGIGQISSEVPQNLSASRPQDRQFILSSKKLLLSDSGFYLCAWRGPGEGYEQYFGPGTRLTVT.

The chain has TRBV28 and TRBJ2-7; D perhaps matches TRBD1 (6 bases). The CDR3 is 14 residues long. V dropped 1 base and J dropped 3 bases, with 10 bases sitting between them. Germline V CDR1 and CDR2: MDHEN, SYDVKM. In DNA form, the CDR3 reads TGTGCCAGCAGTTTATTCGGGACAAACTACGAGCAGTACTTC. Translation gives CASSLFGTNYEQYF. Based on the CDR3 plus reference TRBV28 and TRBJ2-7, the full variable domain is DVKVTQSSRYLVKRTGEKVFLECVQDMDHENMFWYRQDPGLGLRLIYFSYDVKMKEKGDIPEGYSVSREKKERFSLILESASTNQTSMYLCASSLFGTNYEQYFGPGTRLTVT.

This clone was picked up a small number of times. The chain combines TRBV28 with TRBJ1-5; 8 bases are shared with TRBD1. The CDR3 covers 14 residues. Trimming cost V 7 bases and J 0 bases; bases outside gene matches: 2. Germline V lookup: CDR1 MDHEN, CDR2 SYDVKM. The CDR3 sequence: CASMGQVSNQPQHF. Here the CDR3 DNA reads TGTGCCAGCATGGGACAGGTTAGCAATCAGCCCCAGCATTTT.

Concerning this clone itself: The junction differs from germline at one of its ends, possibly a read error. The chain employs TRBV30 and TRBJ2-5; TRBD2 matches at 11 bases. Germline-derived CDR1 and CDR2 are GTSNPN and SVGIG (reference sequence). The CDR3 has 13 residues. Here the CDR3 reads CALLLAGESRVDF. The CDR3 DNA reads as TGTGCCTTGCTACTAGCGGGAGAAAGTAGGGTAGACTTC. The variable domain in full, with the rest retrieved from reference TRBV30 and TRBJ2-5, is SQTIHQWPATLVQPVGSPLSLECTVEGTSNPNLYWYRQAAGRGLQLLFYSVGIGQISSEVPQNLSASRPQDRQFILSSKKLLLSDSGFYLCALLLAGESRVDFGPGTRLLVL.

The chain carries TRBV12-5 and TRBJ2-3; 11 nucleotides match TRBD2. CDR3 length equals 14 residues. With 7 bases clipped from V and 4 bases from J, the junction kept 4 bases outside the gene matches. Germline-derived CDR1 and CDR2 are LGHNT and FRNRAP. CDR3 coding DNA: TGTGCTAGTGCGCCACTAGCGGGAGCAGATACGCAGTATTTT. This gives the protein CASAPLAGADTQYF.

This clone was seen a few times. This sequence joins TRBV6-6 and TRBJ1-5; TRBD1 is a possible D gene (6 bases). V lost 7 bases and J lost 0, with 13 bases in between. This CDR3 is built from 15 residues. CDR1 and CDR2 from the germline V gene are MNHNY and SVGAGI (reference sequence). The CDR3 DNA follows: TGTGCCAGCACCCGGACAGACTATAGCAATCAGCCCCAGCATTTT. It translates to CASTRTDYSNQPQHF.

The chain is built from TRBV18 and TRBJ1-2; unclear D gene. This CDR3 has 16 residues. The V end lost 0 bases, the J end lost 5 bases, and 16 bases lay between the germline ends. Germline-derived CDR1 and CDR2 are KGHSH and LQKENI. The CDR3: CASSPPGKSFEYGYTF. DNA for the CDR3: TGTGCCAGCTCACCACCGGGGAAAAGTTTTGAATATGGCTACACCTTC.

This sequence joins TRBV7-2 and TRBJ2-2, with 10 bases identical to TRBD2. Trimming at V came to 3 bases and at J to 2 bases, leaving 3 bases not matched to a gene. The CDR3 runs 16 residues. Germline CDR1 is SGHTA and CDR2 is FQGNSA. CDR3 sequence (DNA): TGTGCCAGCAGCTTTAGACTAGCGGGCAACACCGGGGAGCTGTTTTTT. Its protein is CASSFRLAGNTGELFF.

The chain has TRBV28 and TRBJ1-5, with a possible D match to TRBD1 (5 bases). The CDR3 has 15 amino acids. Germline V CDR1 and CDR2: MDHEN, SYDVKM. Trimming removed 2 bases at V and 9 bases at J, with 17 bases between. CDR3 amino acids: CASSLRNTGLRPQHF. The CDR3 DNA reads TGTGCCAGCAGTTTACGCAACACAGGTTTAAGGCCCCAGCATTTT.